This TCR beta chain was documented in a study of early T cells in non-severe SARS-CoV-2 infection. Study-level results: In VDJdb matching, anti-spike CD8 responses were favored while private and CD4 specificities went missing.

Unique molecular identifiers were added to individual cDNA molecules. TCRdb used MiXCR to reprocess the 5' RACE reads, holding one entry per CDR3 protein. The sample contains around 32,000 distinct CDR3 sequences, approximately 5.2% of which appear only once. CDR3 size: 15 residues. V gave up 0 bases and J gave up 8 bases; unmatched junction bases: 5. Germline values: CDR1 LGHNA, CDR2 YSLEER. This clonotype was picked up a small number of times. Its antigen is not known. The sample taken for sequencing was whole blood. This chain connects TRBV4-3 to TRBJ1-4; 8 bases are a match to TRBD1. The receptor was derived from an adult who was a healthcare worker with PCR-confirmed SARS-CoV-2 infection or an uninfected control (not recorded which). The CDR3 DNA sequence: TGCGCCAGCAGCCAAGATTACACAGGGGGAGAAAAACTGTTTTTT. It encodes CASSQDYTGGEKLFF.